Listed below are T cell receptor beta chains from one sample, sequenced in a study of CD8+CD57+ T cells in acquired aplastic anemia. From the reads, TCRdb called clonotypes with MiXCR, one entry per CDR3 protein. The table has about 470,000 distinct CDR3 sequences, approximately 32% seen once. Sequenced input: sorted CD4+, CD8+, or CD8+CD57+ T cells (not recorded which) from PBMCs. These receptors came from a human donor with aplastic anemia. The CDR3 runs from the conserved cysteine through the conserved F or W. The D gene is left open where the match is weak. A row's size may be missing; if present it is once, few, many or a size class.

>TRBV19|.|TRBJ1-5|.
TGTGCCAGTAGTACTTCCTCCTGGGGGGAAGATAGCAATCAGCCCCAGCATTTT
CASSTSSWGEDSNQPQHF
>TRBV6-1|TRBD1|TRBJ1-2|many
TGTGCCAGCAGCCAGGGACAGGGAACAGGCTACACCTTC
CASSQGQGTGYTF
>TRBV19|.|TRBJ1-2|few
TGTGCCAGTAGTGGAGAGGGGATCCGTGGCTACACCTTC
CASSGEGIRGYTF
>TRBV7-3|.|TRBJ2-5|.
TGTGCCAGCAGTAACATAAAAACGAAAGAGACCCAGTACTTC
CASSNIKTKETQYF
>TRBV25-1|.|TRBJ2-5|.
TGCGCCAGCAGTGACATATGCGTACAAGAGACCCAGTACTTC
CASSDICVQETQYF
>TRBV4-1|TRBD1|TRBJ1-5|.
TGCGCCAGCAGCCAAACAGGGGGCGCTGACCCCCAGCCCCAGCATTTT
CASSQTGGADPQPQHF
>TRBV5-1|TRBD1|TRBJ2-7|.
TGCGCCAGCAGCTCAACCGGGACAGGGTACCACGAGCAGTACTTC
CASSSTGTGYHEQYF
>TRBV2|.|TRBJ1-2|many
TGTGCCAGCACGTCGGCAGGGCACGGCTACACCTTC
CASTSAGHGYTF
>TRBV4-2|TRBD1|TRBJ2-7|.
TGTGCCAGCAGCCAAGATCTTTCCGGGACAGCGTCCTCCTACGAGCAGTACTTC
CASSQDLSGTASSYEQYF
>TRBV7-8|TRBD1|TRBJ1-2|.
TGTGCCGGCAGTCCCGGGACAGGACGTAACTATGGCTACACCTTC
CAGSPGTGRNYGYTF
>TRBV15|.|TRBJ1-2|many
TGTGCCACCAGCAGAGATTCCCCAGGGGTGGTCTATGGCTACACCTTC
CATSRDSPGVVYGYTF
>TRBV19|TRBD1|TRBJ2-5|.
TGTGCCAGTAGTACCGGGACAGACCAAGAGACCCAGTACTTC
CASSTGTDQETQYF
>TRBV20-1|.|TRBJ1-5|.
TGCAGTGCTAGAGAAGCGGACGGGGGCAGTCAGCCCCAGCATTTT
CSAREADGGSQPQHF
>TRBV2|.|TRBJ2-6|.
TGTGCCAGCAGTACCTCACCAGGGGAGACTGGGGCCAACGTCCTGACTTTC
CASSTSPGETGANVLTF
>TRBV20-1|.|TRBJ2-7|few
TGCCGTGCTCGATCGACAGAGAGCTCCTACGAGCAGTACTTC
CRARSTESSYEQYF
>TRBV29-1|.|TRBJ2-1|.
TGCAGCGTTGGTAGCGAGCCTTACAATGAGCAGTTCTTC
CSVGSEPYNEQFF
>TRBV4-3|.|TRBJ1-3|.
TGCGCCAGCAGCCAAGCTGAGGGGGGGCGCGGTGGAAACACCATATATTTT
CASSQAEGGRGGNTIYF
>TRBV2|TRBD2|TRBJ2-3|many
TGTGCCAGCAGTGACGGACTAGCGGGGAACACAGATACGCAGTATTTT
CASSDGLAGNTDTQYF
>TRBV9|.|TRBJ1-3|many
TGTGCCAGCAGCCCAGGTGGAAACACCATATATTTT
CASSPGGNTIYF
>TRBV25-1|.|TRBJ2-6|.
TGTGCCAGCTCACCCTGGAACTCTGGGGCCAACGTCCTGACTTTC
CASSPWNSGANVLTF
>TRBV6-4|.|TRBJ1-1|few
TGTGCCAGCAGTGACGGTCGAGGGGGGAAAGCTTTCTTT
CASSDGRGGKAFF
>TRBV29-1|.|TRBJ2-5|.
TGCAGCGTTTTGTCCGACCCACGGACAGAGACCCAGTACTTC
CSVLSDPRTETQYF
>TRBV6-6|.|TRBJ1-2|many
TGTGCCAGCAGTTACGCCTTGGGGGCGGATGGCTACACCTTC
CASSYALGADGYTF
>TRBV19|.|TRBJ1-2|many
TGTGCCAGTAGTATTTCGGGGCTGGACGGCTACACCTTC
CASSISGLDGYTF
>TRBV19|.|TRBJ2-1|many
TGTGCCAGTAGTCTGGCGGGGGCCATGAGTGAGCAGTTCTTC
CASSLAGAMSEQFF
>TRBV5-1|.|TRBJ2-1|.
TGCGCCAGCAGCTTCGGGACTGGAGACAATGAGCAGTTCTTC
CASSFGTGDNEQFF
>TRBV16|.|TRBJ1-3|.
TGTGCCAGCAGCCAATTGGCCGGCAGCTCTGGAAACACCATATATTTT
CASSQLAGSSGNTIYF
>TRBV24-1|.|TRBJ1-2|.
TGTGCCACCAGTTCTGGGCGGGGGGGCTATGGCTACACCTTC
CATSSGRGGYGYTF
>TRBV4-1|.|TRBJ2-1|.
TGCGCCGGCAGCCAAGAAGGTACCGCCAATGAGCAGTTCTTC
CAGSQEGTANEQFF
>TRBV2|.|TRBJ1-4|many
TGTGCCAGCAGTCCGACGGGTATCAATGAAAAACTGTTTTTT
CASSPTGINEKLFF
>TRBV29-1|.|TRBJ2-5|.
TGCAGCGTTGAAGTGGTCCAAGAGACCCAGTACTTC
CSVEVVQETQYF